This T cell receptor (beta chain) was observed in a study of blood T cell repertoires in COVID-19. Original analysis: Amplifying reference gene primers gave estimates of nucleated cell counts. Profiling relied on immunoSEQ multiplex PCR, and the TCRdb table lists in-frame clones only, not all of them. V and J calls and clone size come straight from that table; D and trimming were deduced from the DNA. The table records roughly 120,000 clones, about 81% of them present only once. Of note for this clone: Distinct nucleotide sequences in the sample also encode this CDR3.

The sequence was collected from a man aged 65-85 years with acute or convalescent COVID-19. The sequenced sample was peripheral blood.

For the CDR3, the DNA is TGCGCCAGCAGCTCGGACGGGAGCTCTGGAAACACCATATATTTT. Amino acids: CASSSDGSSGNTIYF. This chain joins TRBV5-1 and TRBJ1-3; D ambiguous. Trimming removed 3 bases from V and 0 bases from J, with 10 bases in between. The germline gives CDR1 SGHRS, CDR2 YFSETQ. CDR3 length: 15 residues.